This T cell receptor beta chain appears in the sequencing data of a study of control samples from healthy donors and cancer patients. This CDR3 spans 13 amino acids. V was trimmed by 7 bases and J by 2 bases, leaving 11 bases between them. Germline CDR1 and CDR2: SGHTA and FQGNSA. Data came from immunoSEQ multiplex PCR; TCRdb stores just in-frame clones and leaves some out. In the table there are 90,000 or so clones, about 89% of which are singletons. The sample consisted of blood. This TCR was sampled from a woman aged 55-69 years in good health. The chain uses TRBV7-2 and TRBJ1-1; weak D call: TRBD1 (6 bases). The CDR3 nucleotides read TGTGCCAGCACGCTACAGGGAAACACTGAAGCTTTCTTT. Translated, it gives CASTLQGNTEAFF.